The clone carrying this TCR beta chain was counted only a few times. The CDR3 sequence is 14 residues long. The V and J ends lost 1 base and 5 bases, in that order; junction bases with no gene match: 1. From germline, CDR1 is SGHTA and CDR2 FQGNSA. The assay was immunoSEQ multiplex PCR, and TCRdb's table has in-frame clones only and misses some. The sample comprises around 110,000 clones, about 80% of which are singletons, and around 7.6% rests with the top ten. The entry originates in a study of blood T cell repertoires in COVID-19. The sequenced sample was peripheral blood. The chain uses TRBV7-2 and TRBJ1-5; TRBD1 agrees at 8 bases. The origin of this receptor is a man aged 65-85 years with active or convalescent COVID-19. The DNA of the CDR3 is TGTGCCAGCAGCTTAGGGACAGGGCATCAGCCCCAGCATTTT. Its translation: CASSLGTGHQPQHF.